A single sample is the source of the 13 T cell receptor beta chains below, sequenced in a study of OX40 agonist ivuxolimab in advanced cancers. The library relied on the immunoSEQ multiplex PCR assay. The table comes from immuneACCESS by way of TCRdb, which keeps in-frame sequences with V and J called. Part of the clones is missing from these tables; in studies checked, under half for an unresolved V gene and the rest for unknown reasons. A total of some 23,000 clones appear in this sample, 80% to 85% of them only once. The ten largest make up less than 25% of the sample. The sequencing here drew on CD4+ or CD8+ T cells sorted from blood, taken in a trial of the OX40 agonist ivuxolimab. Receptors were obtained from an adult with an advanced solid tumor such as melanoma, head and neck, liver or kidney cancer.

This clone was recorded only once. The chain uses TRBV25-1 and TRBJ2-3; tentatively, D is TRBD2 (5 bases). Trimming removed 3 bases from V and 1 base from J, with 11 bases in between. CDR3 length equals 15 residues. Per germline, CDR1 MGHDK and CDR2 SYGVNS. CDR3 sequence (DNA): TGTGCCAGCAGTGACCCCCTCGGGGGCACAGATACGCAGTATTTT. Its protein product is CASSDPLGGTDTQYF.

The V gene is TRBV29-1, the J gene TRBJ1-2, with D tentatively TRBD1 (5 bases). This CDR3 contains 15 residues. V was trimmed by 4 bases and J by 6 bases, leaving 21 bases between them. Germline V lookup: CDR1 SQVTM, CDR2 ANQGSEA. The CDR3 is CSVVLQGTGMDGYTF. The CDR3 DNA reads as TGCAGCGTTGTACTTCAGGGAACCGGGATGGATGGCTACACCTTC. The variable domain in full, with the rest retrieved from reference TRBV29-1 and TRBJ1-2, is SAVISQKPSRDICQRGTSLTIQCQVDSQVTMMFWYRQQPGQSLTLIATANQGSEATYESGFVIDKFPISRPNLTFSTLTVSNMSPEDSSIYLCSVVLQGTGMDGYTFGSGTRLTVV.

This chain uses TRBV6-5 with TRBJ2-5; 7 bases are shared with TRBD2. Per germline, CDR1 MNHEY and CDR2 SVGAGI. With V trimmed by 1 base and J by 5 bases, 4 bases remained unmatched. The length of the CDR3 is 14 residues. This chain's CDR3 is CASSYWEGGETQYF. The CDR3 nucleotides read TGTGCCAGCAGTTACTGGGAGGGCGGGGAGACCCAGTACTTC.

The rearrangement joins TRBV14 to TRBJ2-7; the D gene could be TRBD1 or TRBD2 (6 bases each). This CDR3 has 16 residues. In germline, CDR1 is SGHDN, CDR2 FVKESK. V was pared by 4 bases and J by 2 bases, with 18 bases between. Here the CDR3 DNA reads TGTGCCAGCAGCCTCTACGGGGGCGGGTCAGCCTACGAGCAGTACTTC. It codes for CASSLYGGGSAYEQYF.

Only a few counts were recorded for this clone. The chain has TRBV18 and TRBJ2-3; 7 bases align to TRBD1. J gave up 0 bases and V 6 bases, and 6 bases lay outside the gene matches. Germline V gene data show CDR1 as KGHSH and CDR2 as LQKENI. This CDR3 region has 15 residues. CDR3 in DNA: TGTGCCAGCTCCGGGACAGTACCTAGCACAGATACGCAGTATTTT. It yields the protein CASSGTVPSTDTQYF. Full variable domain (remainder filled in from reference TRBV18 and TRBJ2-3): NAGVMQNPRHLVRRRGQEARLRCSPMKGHSHVYWYRQLPEEGLKFMVYLQKENIIDESGMPKERFSAEFPKEGPSILRIQQVVRGDSAAYFCASSGTVPSTDTQYFGPGTRLTVL.

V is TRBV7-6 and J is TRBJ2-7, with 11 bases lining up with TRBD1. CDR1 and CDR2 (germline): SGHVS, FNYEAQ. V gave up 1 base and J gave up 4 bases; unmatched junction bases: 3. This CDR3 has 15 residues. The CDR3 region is CASSLEGQGAYEQYF. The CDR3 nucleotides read TGTGCCAGCAGCTTAGAAGGACAGGGGGCATACGAGCAGTACTTC. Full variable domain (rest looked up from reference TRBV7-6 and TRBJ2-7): GAGVSQSPRYKVTKRGQDVALRCDPISGHVSLYWYRQALGQGPEFLTYFNYEAQQDKSGLPNDRFSAERPEGSISTLTIQRTEQRDSAMYRCASSLEGQGAYEQYFGPGTRLTVT.

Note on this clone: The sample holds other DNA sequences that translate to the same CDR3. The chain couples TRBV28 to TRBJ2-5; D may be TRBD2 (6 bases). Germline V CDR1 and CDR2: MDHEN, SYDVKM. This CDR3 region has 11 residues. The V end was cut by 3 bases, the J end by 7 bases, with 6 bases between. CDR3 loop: CASSLGGTQYF. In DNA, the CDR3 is TGTGCCAGCAGTTTGGGGGGGACCCAGTACTTC.

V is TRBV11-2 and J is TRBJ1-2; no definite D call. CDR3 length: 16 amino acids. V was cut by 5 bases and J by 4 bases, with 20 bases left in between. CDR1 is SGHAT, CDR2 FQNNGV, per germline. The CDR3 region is CASSQTPSRKTYGYTF. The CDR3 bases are TGTGCCAGCAGCCAGACGCCAAGCAGAAAGACCTATGGCTACACCTTC.

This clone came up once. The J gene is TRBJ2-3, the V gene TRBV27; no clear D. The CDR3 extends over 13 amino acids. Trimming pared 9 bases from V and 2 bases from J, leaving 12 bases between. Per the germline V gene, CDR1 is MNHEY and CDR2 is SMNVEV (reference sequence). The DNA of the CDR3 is TGTGCCAGTAGAGATAGAGACACAGATACGCAGTATTTT. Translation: CASRDRDTDTQYF.

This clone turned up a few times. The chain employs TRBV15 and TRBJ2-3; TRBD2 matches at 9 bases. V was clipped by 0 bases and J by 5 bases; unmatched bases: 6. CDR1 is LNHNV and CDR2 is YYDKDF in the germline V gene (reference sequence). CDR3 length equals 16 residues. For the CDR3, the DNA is TGTGCCACCAGCAGAGATCTTGCACTAGCGGGAGATACGCAGTATTTT. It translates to CATSRDLALAGDTQYF.

CDR3 amino acids: CASRPTGDPSYEQYF. The CDR3 coding sequence is TGTGCCAGCAGGCCTACAGGGGATCCCTCCTACGAGCAGTACTTC. The rearrangement uses TRBV7-6 and TRBJ2-7; 7 bases agree with TRBD1. CDR1 and CDR2 (germline): SGHVS, FNYEAQ. There are 15 residues in the CDR3. Trimming took 6 bases from V and 0 from J; bases not matched to a gene: 8.

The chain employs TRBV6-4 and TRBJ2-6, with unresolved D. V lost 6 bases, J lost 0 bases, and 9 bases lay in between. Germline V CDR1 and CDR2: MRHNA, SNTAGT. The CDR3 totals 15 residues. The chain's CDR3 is CASSVSLSGANVLTF. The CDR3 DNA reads TGTGCCAGCAGCGTCAGCCTCTCTGGGGCCAACGTCCTGACTTTC.

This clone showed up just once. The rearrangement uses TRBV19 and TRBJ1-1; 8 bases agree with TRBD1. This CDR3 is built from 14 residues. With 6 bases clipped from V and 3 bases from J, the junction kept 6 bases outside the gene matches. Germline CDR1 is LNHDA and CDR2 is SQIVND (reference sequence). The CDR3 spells CASSPDRAYTEAFF. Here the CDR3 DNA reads TGTGCCAGTAGCCCGGACAGGGCTTACACTGAAGCTTTCTTT. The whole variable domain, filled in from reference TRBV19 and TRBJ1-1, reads DGGITQSPKYLFRKEGQNVTLSCEQNLNHDAMYWYRQDPGQGLRLIYYSQIVNDFQKGDIAEGYSVSREKKESFPLTVTSAQKNPTAFYLCASSPDRAYTEAFFGQGTRLTVV.